This T cell receptor (beta chain) was obtained from a study of blood T cell repertoires in COVID-19. From germline, CDR1 is GTSNPN and CDR2 SVGIG (reference sequence). V was pared by 5 bases and J by 7 bases, with 9 bases of the junction left unmatched. This CDR3 comprises 13 residues. Data came from immunoSEQ multiplex PCR; TCRdb stores just in-frame clones and leaves some out. The profile shows about 400,000 clones, around 87% of them singletons. The sequencing input was PBMCs or T cells enriched from blood (not recorded which). The TCR comes from a woman in her forties or fifties who had recovered from COVID-19. The J gene is TRBJ1-2, the V gene TRBV30; 8 positions agree with TRBD1. This CDR3 reads CAWSRDRPGGYTF. The DNA of the CDR3 is TGTGCCTGGTCCCGGGACAGGCCTGGTGGCTACACCTTC.